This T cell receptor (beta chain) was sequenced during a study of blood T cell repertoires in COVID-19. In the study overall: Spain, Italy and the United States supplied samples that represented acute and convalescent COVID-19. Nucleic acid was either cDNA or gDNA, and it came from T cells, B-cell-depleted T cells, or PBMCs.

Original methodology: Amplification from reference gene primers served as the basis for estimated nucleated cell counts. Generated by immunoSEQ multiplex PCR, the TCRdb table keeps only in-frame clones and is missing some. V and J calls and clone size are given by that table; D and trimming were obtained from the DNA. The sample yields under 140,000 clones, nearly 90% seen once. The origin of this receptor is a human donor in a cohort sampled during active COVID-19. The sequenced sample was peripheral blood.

The CDR3 protein is CASSLARSSGSYEQYF. CDR3 bases: TGTGCCAGCAGTTTAGCACGGTCTAGCGGGTCTTACGAGCAGTACTTC. The J gene is TRBJ2-7, the V gene TRBV27, with 8 bases that match TRBD2. Per germline, CDR1 MNHEY and CDR2 SMNVEV (reference sequence). J was trimmed by 4 bases and V by 2 bases; bases with no gene match: 10. This CDR3 has 16 amino acids.